This is a list of T cell receptor beta chains from one sample in a study of T cell responses to AZD1222 COVID-19 vaccine. Generated by immunoSEQ multiplex PCR, the TCRdb table keeps only in-frame clones and is missing some. The table includes approximately 130,000 clones, about 92% detected once. The sequencing here drew on peripheral blood, taken on day 0 of AZD1222 vaccination. These receptors all come from an adult in good health. Each CDR3 is given with its conserved first and last residue. The order of the fields is V gene, D gene, J gene, clone size, CDR3 protein, CDR3 DNA. A D gene is named only where the DNA matches it firmly. Expanded clones are given a class, and other clones once, few, many or no size at all.

V: TRBV3-1/TRBV3-2
D: -
J: TRBJ2-7
size: once
CDR3: CASSLARLGPEQYF
DNA: TGTGCCAGCAGCCTCGCGCGACTAGGTCCCGAGCAGTACTTC

V: TRBV3-1/TRBV3-2
D: TRBD1
J: TRBJ1-6
size: -
CDR3: CASSQPGTGLHF
DNA: TGTGCCAGCAGCCAACCCGGGACAGGTCTCCACTTT

V: TRBV7-9
D: -
J: TRBJ2-7
size: -
CDR3: CASSSSGVPYEQYF
DNA: TGTGCCAGCAGCTCCTCGGGGGTGCCCTACGAGCAGTACTTC

V: TRBV5-1
D: TRBD2
J: TRBJ2-6
size: -
CDR3: CASRILAAVGANVLTF
DNA: TGCGCCAGCAGGATACTAGCGGCGGTAGGGGCCAACGTCCTGACTTTC

V: TRBV6-4
D: -
J: TRBJ1-1
size: -
CDR3: CASSDSIFTEAFF
DNA: TGTGCCAGCAGTGACTCGATATTCACTGAAGCTTTCTTT

V: TRBV6-5
D: TRBD1
J: TRBJ2-7
size: -
CDR3: CASRTGTGVHEQYF
DNA: TGTGCCAGCAGAACCGGGACAGGGGTCCACGAGCAGTACTTC

V: TRBV29-1
D: TRBD1
J: TRBJ1-2
size: once
CDR3: CSVWTGGNYGYTF
DNA: TGCAGCGTTTGGACAGGGGGTAACTATGGCTACACCTTC

V: TRBV7-9
D: TRBD1
J: TRBJ2-2
size: few
CDR3: CASRGGQGNTGELFF
DNA: TGTGCCAGCCGTGGGGGACAGGGGAACACCGGGGAGCTGTTTTTT

V: TRBV24-1
D: -
J: TRBJ1-1
size: -
CDR3: CATRGTDGNTEAFF
DNA: TGTGCCACCAGGGGGACGGACGGGAACACTGAAGCTTTCTTT

V: TRBV19
D: -
J: TRBJ2-1
size: -
CDR3: CASHGGRFGGEQFF
DNA: TGTGCCAGTCATGGAGGACGCTTCGGCGGTGAGCAGTTCTTC

V: TRBV29-1
D: TRBD2
J: TRBJ2-5
size: -
CDR3: CSVTSGTLLGETQYF
DNA: TGCAGCGTGACTAGCGGGACCCTTCTGGGGGAGACCCAGTACTTC

V: TRBV18
D: TRBD1
J: TRBJ1-1
size: -
CDR3: CASSQNGQGGTEAFF
DNA: TGTGCCAGCTCCCAGAACGGACAGGGAGGCACTGAAGCTTTCTTT

V: TRBV7-9
D: TRBD2
J: TRBJ2-7
size: -
CDR3: CASSLAPTSSYEQYF
DNA: TGTGCCAGCAGCTTGGCTCCGACTAGCAGCTACGAGCAGTACTTC